The text below deals with one T cell receptor beta chain. The CDR3 totals 15 residues. Germline V gene data show CDR1 as MDHEN and CDR2 as SYDVKM. The V and J ends lost 5 bases and 4 bases respectively, with 14 bases between them. The data derive from a study of shared clonotypes between healthy human individuals. Original data processing: Because ImmunoSEQ provided only junction sequences with no quality scores, the filtering differed. Generated by immunoSEQ multiplex PCR, the TCRdb table keeps only in-frame clones and is missing some. That table furnishes V, J and clone size, whereas the DNA furnished D and trimming. The sample carries 2 million to 3 million clones, roughly 93% recorded once.

The sequence came from a man aged 18 to 35 in good health. Some clones in this sample may be carry-over from other donors' samples. The V call is TRBV28, the J call TRBJ1-4; D call uncertain. The sequenced sample was naive CD4+ T cells from PBMCs. Specified subset: CD45RA+ positively selected. The DNA for the CDR3 is TGTGCCAGCAGTAAAGAGAGGGCCATTAATGAAAAACTGTTTTTT. Translation gives CASSKERAINEKLFF.